This record covers a single T cell receptor (beta chain). Its antigen is still unknown. No qualities accompany the bases; no much larger clone lies one base away. These data originate in a study of cytomegalovirus exposure and HLA in healthy donors (dated 2017 in TCRdb). The study in broad terms: An earlier analysis of about 530 of the donors reported about 280 Gb of sequence data and around 100 million unique TCR beta sequences obtained from 180 million or so T cells. Among around 400 genotyped donors of the cohort, an average of around 220,000 unique TCR beta nucleotide sequences was sequenced per donor, of which roughly 17% were non-productive. All discovery cohort repertoires had been generated using a single sequencing platform. Genome-wide SNP genotypes for about 65% of the 666 donors were used in a later genetic analysis, which treated that subset as a discovery cohort. A later analysis re-analyzed previously published TCR beta repertoires from approximately 670 donors and added high-resolution HLA genotyping to study TCR occurrence patterns. Alongside the repertoire data, information on donor age, sex, ethnicity and CMV serostatus was compiled. Using immunosequencing, the study profiled T cell repertoires from about 610 subjects and related those repertoires to cytomegalovirus serostatus. In addition to the first cohort of about 650 subjects, a separate validation cohort of about 120 different subjects was used. The genetic ancestry cluster associated with self-reported Caucasian donors included over 80% of the roughly 400 genotyped donors. To predict cytomegalovirus infection status, the study combined high-throughput TCR immunosequencing, statistical association of individual TCRs with disease status, and machine learning. The number of typed donors differed by locus: roughly 629-640 for A, B, C, DRB1 and DQB1; 522 for DQA1; approximately 600 for DPA1; and 400 to 480 for DPB1. An early release that covered fewer than 800 HLA-typed donors contained approximately 300 gigabases of sequencing data and 70 million to 100 million unique TCR sequences. The study aimed to test whether signatures of past pathogen exposure could be identified by cataloging public T cell receptors. In an earlier analysis of about 590 of the donors, high-throughput TCR beta sequencing was used to judge whether each TCR beta V gene segment behaved as functional or pseudogenic. HLA typing covered class I and class II loci at four-digit resolution. A handful of DR-DQ haplotypes were treated as single units for association and clustering because of strong linkage in the cohort. Rather than using new phenotypic data, the later analysis identified candidate immune exposures from TCR beta sequences and from how often those sequences occurred across donors.

Broader findings and caveats from the paper: The authors suggested that the approach could potentially be generalized to other disease states and immunological phenotypes. Linkage disequilibrium might explain the correlated functional status among segregating V segments, but an unknown experimental factor could not be excluded. The classifier was reported to diagnose cytomegalovirus status with high specificity and sensitivity in both the original cohort and the validation cohort. According to a later analysis, TCR association rates differed among HLA loci, with DRB1 alleles showing the most associated TCRs and HLA-C alleles showing the fewest. The study listed 164 TCR beta chains as associated with cytomegalovirus. HLA typing was unavailable for some donors at each locus, so association tests used only the typed subset. A later analysis found that HLA-associated TCR beta chains were more clonally expanded and had lower generation probabilities than equally common non-associated chains. According to a later genetic analysis, donors in an Asian-associated ancestry cluster had fewer N-insertions in productive TCRs than the approximately 630-donor mean. In an earlier analysis of under 600 of the donors, most TCR beta V segments were observed in productive rearrangements about 90% or about 30% of the time, broadly matching IMGT annotations. The sequencing pipeline was judged likely to have produced a cluster of highly shared sequence variants as a technical artifact. Across donors, most TCR sequences were observed very rarely, whereas some public TCRs were present in many individuals. In vitro tests confirmed that a few of the cytomegalovirus-associated TCR beta chains recognize cytomegalovirus antigens. In this cohort, only TCR beta chains were sequenced, and detectable features were limited by the absence of alpha or paired-chain data. A later genetic analysis associated a missense DCLRE1C variant with V-gene and J-gene trimming of TCR beta chains, and an independent cohort replicated the association. Some IMGT-functional V segments, including TRBV6-2 and TRBV6-3, could not be distinguished by the 87-base-pair reads and were therefore excluded. In a later analysis, most CMV-associated TCR beta chains were found to appear HLA-restricted, with HLA associations seemingly driven largely by CMV exposure. Strong co-occurrence of HLA alleles, especially DR and DQ, made assigning TCR associations to individual alleles difficult. Because counts were too low, about 18 rarely observed V segments, including chromosome 9 orphons, were left out of the earlier analysis of a few hundred of the donors. In a later analysis, about 16,000 TCR beta sequences were associated with specific HLA alleles at a false discovery rate of 0.05. CMV serostatus was the only immune exposure information available for the cohort. The presence/absence analyses assumed that sequencing depth was roughly uniform across donors, and that assumption may not be true. A further reported finding was that TCR beta sequences accurately predicted the HLA-A and HLA-B alleles for most subjects in the first cohort. In a later analysis, several top co-occurrence clusters were reported to appear linked to parvovirus B19, influenza, CMV and Epstein-Barr virus.

The cohort was made up of several hundred healthy bone marrow donors. All cohort members were sampled while nominally healthy, although unrecorded immune exposures were likely present. The donor tested CMV seropositive and was one of the 289 seropositive cohort members. Each donor provided a peripheral blood sample, and peripheral blood mononuclear cells were used for TCR beta sequencing. Genomic DNA was extracted from the blood cell samples with the Qiagen DNeasy Blood Extraction Kit. The method was the immunoSEQ multiplex PCR assay. For the multiplex PCR, a mixture combining 60 forward primers for TCR Vbeta segments and 13 reverse primers for TCR Jbeta segments was used. The CDR3 region of rearranged TCR beta genes was amplified from genomic DNA by a multiplex PCR assay. On the Illumina HiSeq System, the amplified TCR beta libraries were sequenced as 87-base-pair reads. The study's own analysis went as follows. A later analysis counted tens of millions of unique TCR beta chains across the 550 to 700 repertoires, and about 10 million of these chains were shared by at least two donors. To remove PCR and sequencing errors, raw reads were error-corrected and collapsed into unique sequences using a nearest-neighbor algorithm that merged closely related sequences. V, D and J gene segments were assigned by aligning CDR3 sequences to IMGT reference sequences. Each retained sequence needed at least a six-nucleotide match to both a V gene segment and a J gene segment. Rearrangements were classified as productive when the CDR3 lacked stop codons and remained in frame with V and J, and all other rearrangements were classified as non-productive. CDR3 was defined according to IMGT convention as the region running from the second conserved V-encoded cysteine to the conserved J-encoded phenylalanine. In an earlier analysis of more than 550 of the donors, sequences lacking an unambiguous match to a single V gene segment were excluded. An earlier analysis of some 500 of the donors classified V segments as functional when productive rearrangements were above 56.7% and as segregating when the standard deviation between donors was above 5%. A statistical classification framework was built to diagnose cytomegalovirus status from the catalog of TCR beta chain sequences. V and J gene assignment, in a later analysis, came from comparing TCR nucleotide sequences with IMGT/GENE-DB human TR gene sequences. A later analysis assigned CDR3 sequences and most-parsimonious VDJ recombination scenarios with the TCRdist pipeline. A later analysis defined each TCR beta chain by its CDR3 amino acid sequence plus V-gene family, and excluded reads lacking a unique V-gene family. In a later analysis, nearly 600 highly shared, low-generation-probability nucleotide sequences were removed to address suspected cross-contamination and a sequencing artifact. For each public chain, a later analysis derived a clonal expansion index from normalized ranks of inferred template counts within each repertoire. A later analysis computed generation probabilities with a VDJ recombination model fitted to out-of-frame rearrangements, and checked the results against IGoR. Hypergeometric tests were used in a later analysis to score TCR-TCR, TCR-HLA and TCR-CMV co-occurrence, with a repertoire-size bias correction applied to the TCR pairs. To estimate false discovery rates, a later analysis permuted the HLA or CMV assignments 20 times. In a later analysis, co-occurring TCRs were grouped using DBSCAN, and TCRdist sequence similarity was added for clustering within HLA-allele-positive subsets. Repertoires with fewer than 30,000 or more than 120,000 public chains, plus five repertoires with anomalous nucleotide sharing, were excluded from co-occurrence clustering. TCRdb holds this immuneACCESS table with in-frame rearrangements only. Some clones are missing; in checked studies, unresolved V genes explain under half, and the rest has no known cause. D and trimming come from the DNA, and the V and J calls and clone size come from that table. Within this sample are about 200,000 clones, with about 84% of them counted one time only. Of the sample, roughly 15% falls within the top ten clones.

From cysteine to phenylalanine, the CDR3 is 14 amino acids long. CDR3 DNA only is kept here, 42 bases in frame from base 1. Taken from the germline V gene, the CDR1 and CDR2 loops are MNHEY and SVGAGI. Recombination connected TRBV6-5 to TRBJ2-5, with a tentative D gene TRBD2 over 6 matching bases. With the DNA end fitting TRBJ2-7 better, the J assignment may be wrong. The sample was PBMCs. This TCR was recovered from a woman younger than 45 in good health and CMV-seropositive. The DNA is TGTGCCAGCAGATCCCGGGACTCTTCCTACGAGCAGTACTTC. It codes for CASRSRDSSYEQYF.